The clone carrying this TCR beta chain was found a few times. What it binds is not known. J was trimmed by 2 bases and V by 7 bases; bases with no gene match: 7. Looked up from germline, CDR1 is SQVTM and CDR2 is ANQGSEA. CDR3 length: 13 amino acids. The data originate from a study of T cell repertoires in cytomegalovirus infection. The wider study: It was the public TCR beta signatures that indicated both CMV infection and matching HLA type.

Study results and limitations: Cumulative frequency (of public TCR beta family members) identified carriers of CMV plus the relevant HLA. What dominated the ex vivo response were HLA-C-restricted CMV-specific TCR beta clonotypes.

TCRdb passed the reads through MiXCR, listing each CDR3 protein once. The sample carries fewer than 300,000 distinct CDR3 sequences, about 25% recorded once. The chain uses TRBV29-1 and TRBJ2-7; 8 bases align to TRBD1. Sequencing was carried out using PBMCs. This clonotype was obtained from a human donor in good health (CMV status not recorded). Some clones in this sample may be carry-over from other donors' samples. The CDR3 is CSGVGQATYEQYF. The CDR3 nucleotides are TGCAGCGGGGTGGGACAGGCAACCTACGAGCAGTACTTC.